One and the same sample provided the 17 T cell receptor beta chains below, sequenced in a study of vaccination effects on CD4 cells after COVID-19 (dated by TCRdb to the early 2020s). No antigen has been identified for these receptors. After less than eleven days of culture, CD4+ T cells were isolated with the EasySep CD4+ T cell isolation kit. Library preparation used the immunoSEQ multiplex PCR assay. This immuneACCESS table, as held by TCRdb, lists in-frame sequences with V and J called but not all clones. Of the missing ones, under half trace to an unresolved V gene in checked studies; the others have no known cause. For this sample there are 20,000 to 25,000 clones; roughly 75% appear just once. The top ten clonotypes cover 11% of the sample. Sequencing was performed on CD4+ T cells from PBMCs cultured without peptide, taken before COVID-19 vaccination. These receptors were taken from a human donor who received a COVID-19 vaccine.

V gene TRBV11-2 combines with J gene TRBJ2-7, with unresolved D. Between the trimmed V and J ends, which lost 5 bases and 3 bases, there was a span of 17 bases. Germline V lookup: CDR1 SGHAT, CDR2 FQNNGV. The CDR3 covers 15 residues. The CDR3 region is CASSLGTVNLYEQYF. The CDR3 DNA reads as TGTGCCAGCAGCCTGGGAACAGTAAACCTCTACGAGCAGTACTTC. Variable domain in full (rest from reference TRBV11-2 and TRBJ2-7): EAGVAQSPRYKIIEKRQSVAFWCNPISGHATLYWYQQILGQGPKLLIQFQNNGVVDDSQLPKDRFSAERLKGVDSTLKIQPAKLEDSAVYLCASSLGTVNLYEQYFGPGTRLTVT.

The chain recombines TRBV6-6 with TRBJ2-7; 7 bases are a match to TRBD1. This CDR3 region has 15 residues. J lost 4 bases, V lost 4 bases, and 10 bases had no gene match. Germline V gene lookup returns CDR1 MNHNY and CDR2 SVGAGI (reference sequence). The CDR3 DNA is TGTGCCAGCAGTTTGGGATTAGGGGGCAGGTACGAGCAGTACTTC. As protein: CASSLGLGGRYEQYF.

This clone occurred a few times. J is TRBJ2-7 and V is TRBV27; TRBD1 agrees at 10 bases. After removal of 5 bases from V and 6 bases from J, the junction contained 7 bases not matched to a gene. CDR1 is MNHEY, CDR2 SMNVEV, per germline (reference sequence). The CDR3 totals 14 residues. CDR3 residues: CASSLGQGTSEQYF. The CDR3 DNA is TGTGCCAGCAGTCTGGGACAGGGGACCAGCGAGCAGTACTTC.

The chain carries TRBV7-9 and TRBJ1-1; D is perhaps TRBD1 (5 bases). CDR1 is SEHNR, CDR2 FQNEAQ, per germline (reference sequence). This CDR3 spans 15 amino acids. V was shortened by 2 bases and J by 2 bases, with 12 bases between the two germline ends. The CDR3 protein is CASSLLRGFNTEAFF. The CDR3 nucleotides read TGTGCCAGCAGCTTACTCCGGGGGTTCAACACTGAAGCTTTCTTT.

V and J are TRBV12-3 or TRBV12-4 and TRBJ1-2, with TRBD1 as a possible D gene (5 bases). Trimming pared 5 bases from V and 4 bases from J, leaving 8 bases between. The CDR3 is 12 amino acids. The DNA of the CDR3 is TGTGCCAGCAGTCTCGACAGCTATGGCTACACCTTC. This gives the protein CASSLDSYGYTF.

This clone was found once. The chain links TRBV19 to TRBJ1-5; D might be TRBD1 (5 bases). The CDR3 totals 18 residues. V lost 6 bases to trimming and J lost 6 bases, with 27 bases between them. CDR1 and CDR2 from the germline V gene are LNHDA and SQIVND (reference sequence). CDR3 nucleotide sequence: TGTGCCAGTAGCACCATCCCAGGGATGCGGGCGTGGGGTCAGCCCCAGCATTTT. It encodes CASSTIPGMRAWGQPQHF.

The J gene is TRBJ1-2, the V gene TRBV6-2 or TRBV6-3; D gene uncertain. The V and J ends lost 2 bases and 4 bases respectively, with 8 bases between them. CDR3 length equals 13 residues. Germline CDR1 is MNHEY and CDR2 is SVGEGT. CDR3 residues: CASSYEEIYGYTF. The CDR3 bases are TGTGCCAGCAGTTACGAGGAGATCTATGGCTACACCTTC.

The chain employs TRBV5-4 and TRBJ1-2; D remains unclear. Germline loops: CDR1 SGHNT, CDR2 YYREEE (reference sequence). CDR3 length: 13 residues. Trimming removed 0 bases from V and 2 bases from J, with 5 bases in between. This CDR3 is CASSLAGNYGYTF. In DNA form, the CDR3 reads TGTGCCAGCAGCTTGGCTGGGAACTATGGCTACACCTTC.

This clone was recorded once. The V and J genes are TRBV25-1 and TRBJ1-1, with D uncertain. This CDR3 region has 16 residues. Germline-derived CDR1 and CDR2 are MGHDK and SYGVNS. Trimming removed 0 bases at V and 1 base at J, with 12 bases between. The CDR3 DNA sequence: TGTGCCAGCAGTGAATATTCCGGGGTTGGGAACACTGAAGCTTTCTTT. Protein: CASSEYSGVGNTEAFF.

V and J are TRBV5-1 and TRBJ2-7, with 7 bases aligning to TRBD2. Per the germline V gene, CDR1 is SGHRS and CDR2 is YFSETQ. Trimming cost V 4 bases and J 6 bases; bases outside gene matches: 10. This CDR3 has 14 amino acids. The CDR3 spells CASSGPSGRVEQYF. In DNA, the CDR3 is TGCGCCAGCAGCGGCCCTAGCGGCCGGGTCGAGCAGTACTTC.

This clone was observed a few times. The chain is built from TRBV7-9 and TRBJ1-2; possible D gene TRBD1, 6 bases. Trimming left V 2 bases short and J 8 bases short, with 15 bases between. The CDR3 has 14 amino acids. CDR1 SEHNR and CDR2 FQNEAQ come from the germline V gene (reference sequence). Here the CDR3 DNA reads TGTGCCAGCAGCTTAACAGGGTTGTCGGGAGGCTACACCTTC. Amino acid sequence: CASSLTGLSGGYTF.

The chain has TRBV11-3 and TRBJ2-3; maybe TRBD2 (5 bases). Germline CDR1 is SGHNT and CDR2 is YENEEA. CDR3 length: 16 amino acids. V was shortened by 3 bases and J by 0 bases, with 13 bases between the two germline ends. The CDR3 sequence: CASSFGGSGSTDTQYF. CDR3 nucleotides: TGTGCCAGCAGCTTCGGAGGATCCGGGAGCACAGATACGCAGTATTTT. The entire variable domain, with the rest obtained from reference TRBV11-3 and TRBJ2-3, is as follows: EAGVVQSPRYKIIEKKQPVAFWCNPISGHNTLYWYLQNLGQGPELLIRYENEEAVDDSQLPKDRFSAERLKGVDSTLKIQPAELGDSAVYLCASSFGGSGSTDTQYFGPGTRLTVL.

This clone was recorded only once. The CDR3 DNA sequence: TGTGCCAGTAGTGTCGGGGGCACCGGGGAGCTGTTTTTT. Its translation: CASSVGGTGELFF. The chain has TRBV19 and TRBJ2-2; D perhaps matches TRBD2 (6 bases). The V end lost 5 bases, the J end lost 4 bases, and 8 bases lay between the germline ends. The germline V gene encodes CDR1 LNHDA and CDR2 SQIVND (reference sequence). The CDR3 has 13 residues.

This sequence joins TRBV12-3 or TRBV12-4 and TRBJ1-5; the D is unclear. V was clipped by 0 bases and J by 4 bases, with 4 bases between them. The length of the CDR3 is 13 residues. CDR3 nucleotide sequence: TGTGCCAGCAGTTTAGCGGAGAATCAGCCCCAGCATTTT. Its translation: CASSLAENQPQHF.

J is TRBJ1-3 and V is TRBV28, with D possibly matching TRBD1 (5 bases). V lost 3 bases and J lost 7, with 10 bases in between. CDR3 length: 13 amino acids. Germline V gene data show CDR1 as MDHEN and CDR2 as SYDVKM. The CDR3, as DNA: TGTGCCAGCAGTTTGGGGGGTTCGAACACCATATATTTT. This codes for CASSLGGSNTIYF.

CDR3 amino acids: CASSDASTIPYEQYF. Here the CDR3 DNA reads TGTGCCAGCAGTGATGCTAGTACTATTCCCTACGAGCAGTACTTC. The chain combines TRBV6-1 with TRBJ2-7; D remains ambiguous. CDR3 length equals 15 residues. Per the germline V gene, CDR1 is MNHNS and CDR2 is SASEGT. V was cut by 3 bases and J by 2 bases, with 14 bases left in between.

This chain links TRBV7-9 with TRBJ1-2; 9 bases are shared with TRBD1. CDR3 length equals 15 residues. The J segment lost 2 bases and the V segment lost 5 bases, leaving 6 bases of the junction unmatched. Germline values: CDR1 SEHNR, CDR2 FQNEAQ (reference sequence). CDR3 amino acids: CASSPTGGENYGYTF. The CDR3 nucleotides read TGTGCCAGCAGCCCAACAGGGGGCGAGAACTATGGCTACACCTTC.